What follows are 28 T cell receptor beta chains derived from one specimen sequenced in a study of neurological immune-mediated disorders. TCRdb reanalysed the 5' RACE reads using MiXCR and keeps one entry per CDR3 protein. The table shows about 66,000 distinct CDR3 sequences, with less than 5.5% occurring only once. Source material: PBMCs. The receptors come from a man aged 25 to 40 with multiple sclerosis.

This clonotype was recorded many times. V is TRBV5-1 and J is TRBJ1-1; D is unclear. The CDR3 covers 15 residues. V gave up 3 bases and J gave up 4 bases, with 16 bases separating them. CDR1 and CDR2 (germline): SGHRS, YFSETQ. The CDR3 DNA is TGCGCCAGCAGCTCGATCACGGGAGACCTCACTGAAGCTTTCTTT. Protein product: CASSSITGDLTEAFF.

This clonotype was detected many times. The J gene is TRBJ2-1, the V gene TRBV7-8; 8 nucleotides match TRBD2. The length of the CDR3 is 15 residues. V shed 2 bases and J 2 bases; nucleotides not matched to a gene: 2. Germline assignment: CDR1 SGHVS and CDR2 FQNEAQ. CDR3 nucleotide sequence: TGTGCCAGCAGCTTAAAGCGGGGGCCCTACAATGAGCAGTTCTTC. Residues: CASSLKRGPYNEQFF.

This clonotype was found many times. The chain couples TRBV5-1 to TRBJ2-6; 11 positions match TRBD2. Per the germline V gene, CDR1 is SGHRS and CDR2 is YFSETQ. The CDR3 is 18 amino acids. The J segment lost 4 bases and the V segment lost 2 bases, leaving 8 bases of the junction unmatched. CDR3 in DNA: TGCGCCAGCAGCTTTCCATTAGCGGGGGGGCCAGGGGCCAACGTCCTGACTTTC. Amino acid sequence: CASSFPLAGGPGANVLTF.

In nucleotides, the CDR3 is TGTGCCAGCAGCTCCGCCGGCCCAGGGCAGACCAAGTACGAGCAGTACGTC. Its translation is CASSSAGPGQTKYEQYV. The V call is TRBV7-9, the J call TRBJ2-7; possible D gene TRBD1, 5 bases. Per germline, CDR1 SEHNR and CDR2 FQNEAQ (reference sequence). The length of the CDR3 is 17 residues. The V end was cut by 4 bases, the J end by 4 bases, with 23 bases between.

This clonotype was picked up many times. This chain uses TRBV5-4 with TRBJ2-2; D remains unclear. Germline CDR1 is SGHNT and CDR2 is YYREEE (reference sequence). The CDR3 totals 15 residues. V was pared by 0 bases and J by 5 bases, with 11 bases between. In nucleotides, the CDR3 is TGTGCCAGCAGCTTGGCGTCTTTAGGGACCGGGGAGCTGTTTTTT. It encodes CASSLASLGTGELFF.

This clonotype was seen repeatedly, ten times or more. V gene TRBV5-1 combines with J gene TRBJ2-2; 9 bases are a match to TRBD1. V shed 1 base and J 5 bases; nucleotides not matched to a gene: 3. The CDR3 consists of 15 residues. Germline V gene sequence: CDR1 SGHRS, CDR2 YFSETQ. The CDR3 nucleotides are TGCGCCAGCAGCTTGCAACAGGGGGCTACCGGGGAGCTGTTTTTT. Residues: CASSLQQGATGELFF.

The table lists this clonotype with many counts. The rearrangement joins TRBV18 to TRBJ2-7; D is ambiguous. CDR3 length: 14 amino acids. V was pared by 3 bases and J by 9 bases, with 18 bases between. Germline V gene sequence: CDR1 KGHSH, CDR2 LQKENI. CDR3 nucleotide sequence: TGTGCCAGCTCACCGCGTCCGCCTGACTTCGGGCAGTACGTC. Translating gives CASSPRPPDFGQYV.

This clonotype has at least ten counts. The chain is built from TRBV10-3 and TRBJ1-4, with TRBD1 as a possible D gene (5 bases). Germline V lookup: CDR1 ENHRY, CDR2 SYGVKD. V lost 6 bases and J lost 14, with 16 bases in between. CDR3 length equals 12 residues. CDR3 protein: CAISDRDANLFF. CDR3 nucleotides: TGTGCCATCAGCGACCGGGACGCAAATCTGTTTTTT.

This clonotype has a count of ten or more. This sequence joins TRBV5-6 and TRBJ2-7; D gene unclear. The CDR3 is 13 residues long. Germline values: CDR1 SGHDT, CDR2 YYEEEE. The DNA of the CDR3 is TGTGCTCTCAGTGCCCCGGAAAGGCACGAGCAGTACTTC. This encodes CALSAPERHEQYF. Using reference TRBV5-6 and TRBJ2-7 for the parts outside the CDR3, the full variable domain is DAGVTQSPTHLIKTRGQQVTLRCSPKSGHDTVSWYQQALGQGPQFIFQYYEEEERQRGNFPDRFSGHQFPNYSSELNVNALLLGDSALYLCALSAPERHEQYFGPGTRLTVT.

As regards this clonotype: This clone may be a read error of a much larger clone one base away. DNA of the CDR3: TGCGCCAGCAGCTCCCCGGGAATAAGGCAGGTGCAGTACTTC. Translating gives CASSSPGIRQVQYF. This chain connects TRBV5-1 to TRBJ2-7, with D possibly matching TRBD2 (5 bases). This CDR3 region has 14 residues. Germline V gives CDR1 SGHRS, CDR2 YFSETQ. Trimming cost V 3 bases and J 9 bases, with 19 bases left between them.

This clonotype occurred many times. The chain links TRBV5-1 to TRBJ2-3; D is uncertain. Germline V CDR1 and CDR2: SGHRS, YFSETQ. The CDR3 sequence is 12 residues long. The V end was cut by 4 bases, the J end by 6 bases, with 9 bases between. CDR3 bases: TGCGCCAGCAGCCCCCTTATGGATACGCAGTATTTT. Translated: CASSPLMDTQYF. The variable domain in full, completed from reference TRBV5-1 and TRBJ2-3, reads KAGVTQTPRYLIKTRGQQVTLSCSPISGHRSVSWYQQTPGQGLQFLFEYFSETQRNKGNFPGRFSGRQFSNSRSEMNVSTLELGDSALYLCASSPLMDTQYFGPGTRLTVL.

This clonotype was counted many times. V is TRBV5-1 and J is TRBJ1-1; perhaps TRBD1 as D (5 bases). Germline lookup yields CDR1 SGHRS and CDR2 YFSETQ. The length of the CDR3 is 14 residues. Between the trimmed V and J ends, which lost 1 base and 6 bases, there was a span of 13 bases. The CDR3 coding sequence is TGCGCCAGCAGCTTGTTTTCGGGACGGGCTGAAGCTTTCTTT. The encoded protein is CASSLFSGRAEAFF.

This clonotype turned up a few times. The CDR3 is CATSDARVGTEAFF. The CDR3 region has the DNA TGTGCCACCAGTGATGCCAGGGTCGGGACTGAAGCTTTCTTT. The J gene is TRBJ1-1, the V gene TRBV24-1; maybe TRBD1 (5 bases). Trimming shortened V by 3 bases and J by 5 bases, and 12 bases separated the two germline ends. The CDR3 covers 14 residues. Germline loops: CDR1 KGHDR, CDR2 SFDVKD.

This clonotype was seen a handful of times. The rearrangement joins TRBV6-5 to TRBJ2-3; 9 bases map to TRBD1. The trim removed 6 bases at V and 5 bases at J, leaving 6 bases unmatched. The CDR3 sequence is 14 residues long. Per germline, CDR1 MNHEY and CDR2 SVGAGI. The CDR3 DNA follows: TGTGCCAGCAGCTTACAGGGGGCGGTAGATACGCAGTATTTT. Its translation: CASSLQGAVDTQYF.

There are many counts of this clonotype. V gene TRBV5-1 combines with J gene TRBJ1-1; D is perhaps TRBD1 (5 bases). Trimming shortened V by 4 bases and J by 3 bases, and 16 bases separated the two germline ends. Germline loops: CDR1 SGHRS, CDR2 YFSETQ. CDR3 size: 15 residues. Written as DNA, the CDR3 is TGCGCCAGCAGCCTCCGGGACCCCGGGGACACTGAAGCTTTCTTT. Encoded protein: CASSLRDPGDTEAFF. Variable domain in full (rest from reference TRBV5-1 and TRBJ1-1): KAGVTQTPRYLIKTRGQQVTLSCSPISGHRSVSWYQQTPGQGLQFLFEYFSETQRNKGNFPGRFSGRQFSNSRSEMNVSTLELGDSALYLCASSLRDPGDTEAFFGQGTRLTVV.

V and J are TRBV6-1 and TRBJ2-1; unclear D gene. V lost 3 bases to trimming and J lost 1 base, with 7 bases between them. CDR1 MNHNS and CDR2 SASEGT come from the germline V gene. This CDR3 contains 14 residues. CDR3 residues: CASSDTGSYNEQFF. CDR3 DNA sequence: TGTGCCAGCAGTGACACCGGGTCCTACAATGAGCAGTTCTTC.

The CDR3 nucleotides read TGCAGTGCAAGACATGGCCCCCCATCGAACACTGAAGCTTTCTTT. The encoded protein is CSARHGPPSNTEAFF. The V gene is TRBV20-1, the J gene TRBJ1-1; the D is unclear. The V gene's germline CDR1 is DFQATT and CDR2 SNEGSKA (reference sequence). The CDR3 length is 15 residues. Between the trimmed V and J ends, which lost 6 bases and 1 base, there was a span of 18 bases.

This clonotype has only a few counts. The chain carries TRBV24-1 and TRBJ1-1; no definite D call. V shed 2 bases and J shed 5 bases, with 8 bases lying between them. Germline V gene data show CDR1 as KGHDR and CDR2 as SFDVKD. The CDR3 sequence is 13 residues long. The CDR3 bases are TGTGCCACCAGTGATTGGGGATCGACTGAAGCTTTCTTT. Its translation is CATSDWGSTEAFF.

In its sample, this clonotype was seen many times. The chain uses TRBV20-1 and TRBJ1-6, with 7 bases that match TRBD1. CDR1 is DFQATT and CDR2 is SNEGSKA in the germline V gene (reference sequence). This CDR3 has 16 residues. Trimming took 6 bases from V and 7 from J; bases not matched to a gene: 15. The CDR3 region has the DNA TGCAGTGCCAACCTACCGGGACAGAGTAAGAATTCACCCCTCCACTTT. It specifies CSANLPGQSKNSPLHF.

This clonotype was recorded at least ten times. V and J are TRBV20-1 and TRBJ1-1; D uncertain. This CDR3 comprises 13 residues. Germline-derived CDR1 and CDR2 are DFQATT and SNEGSKA (reference sequence). Trimming removed 6 bases from V and 2 bases from J, with 13 bases in between. The CDR3 bases are TGCAGTGCAGTAACTAGGATAAACACTGAAGCTTTCTTT. As protein: CSAVTRINTEAFF.

This clonotype came up a few times. This chain uses TRBV27 with TRBJ2-3; TRBD2 aligns across 7 bases. The germline V gene has CDR1 MNHEY and CDR2 SMNVEV (reference sequence). Trimming removed 8 bases from V and 0 bases from J; junction bases left unmatched: 8. CDR3 size: 15 residues. CDR3 coding DNA: TGTGCCAGCGGGGGGGGACGGCCTAGCACAGATACGCAGTATTTT. Its protein product is CASGGGRPSTDTQYF.

This clonotype was counted ten times or more. This chain joins TRBV6-6 and TRBJ1-2; the D gene is possibly TRBD1 (5 bases). Trimming took 6 bases from V and 3 from J, leaving 11 bases between them. Per the germline V gene, CDR1 is MNHNY and CDR2 is SVGAGI (reference sequence). CDR3 size: 13 residues. DNA for the CDR3: TGTGCCAGCAGCCCCCAGGGTTACTATGGCTACACCTTC. Translation: CASSPQGYYGYTF.

This clonotype was seen ten or more times. This chain links TRBV5-1 with TRBJ2-1; TRBD2 agrees at 10 bases. Trimming cost V 7 bases and J 9 bases; bases outside gene matches: 13. CDR3 length: 15 amino acids. CDR1 is SGHRS and CDR2 is YFSETQ in the germline V gene. The CDR3 sequence: CASSGGLAGAGEQFF. CDR3 bases: TGCGCCAGCTCAGGTGGGCTAGCGGGGGCGGGTGAGCAGTTCTTC.

This clonotype was observed many times. The chain's CDR3 is CASSFSQASLEAFF. The DNA for the CDR3 is TGTGCCAGCAGCTTTTCTCAAGCCAGCTTAGAAGCTTTCTTT. The chain has TRBV7-2 and TRBJ1-1; D unclear. CDR3 length: 14 amino acids. CDR1 is SGHTA and CDR2 is FQGNSA in the germline V gene. Trimming pared 3 bases from V and 8 bases from J, leaving 16 bases between.

This clonotype was observed a handful of times. V and J are TRBV5-6 and TRBJ2-1; TRBD1 might be the D (5 bases). This CDR3 is 16 amino acids long. Trimming took off 0 bases at V and 7 bases at J, with 17 bases between the two ends. In germline, CDR1 is SGHDT, CDR2 YYEEEE. Here the CDR3 reads CASSLVREWGSNEQFF. The CDR3 nucleotides read TGTGCCAGCAGCTTGGTCAGGGAATGGGGTTCAAATGAGCAGTTCTTC.

This clonotype was counted many times. The chain is built from TRBV20-1 and TRBJ1-1; 7 nucleotides match TRBD1. Germline assignment: CDR1 DFQATT and CDR2 SNEGSKA (reference sequence). V was pared by 4 bases and J by 5 bases, with 10 bases of the junction left unmatched. The CDR3 extends over 14 amino acids. CDR3 bases: TGCAGTGCTACCAGACAGGGATTATGGACTGAAGCTTTCTTT. Its translation: CSATRQGLWTEAFF.

This clonotype came up many times. The chain uses TRBV6-6 and TRBJ2-3, with TRBD2 matching over 7 bases. Germline V gene sequence: CDR1 MNHNY, CDR2 SVGAGI (reference sequence). The CDR3 has 15 residues. V was pared by 2 bases and J by 2 bases, with 4 bases of the junction left unmatched. The CDR3 DNA follows: TGTGCCAGCAGTTACGGGAGGGAGCTCACAGATACGCAGTATTTT. Translation gives CASSYGRELTDTQYF.

The sample holds many counts of this clonotype. The chain links TRBV5-1 to TRBJ2-3; D is undetermined. Germline V gives CDR1 SGHRS, CDR2 YFSETQ. The CDR3 runs 12 residues. Trimming cost V 2 bases and J 5 bases, with 6 bases left between them. The CDR3 loop reads CASSLIGDTQYF. The CDR3 DNA follows: TGCGCCAGCAGCTTAATAGGAGATACGCAGTATTTT.